This T cell receptor (beta chain) is drawn from a study of T cell repertoires in cytomegalovirus infection. Overall study: It was the public TCR beta signatures that indicated both CMV infection and matching HLA type. Whole-study results and caveats: HLA-C-restricted, CMV-specific TCR beta clonotypes were dominant ex vivo. Carriers of CMV plus the relevant HLA were identified by cumulative public TCR beta family frequency.

Many counts were recorded for this clonotype. The antigen is not known. TCRdb independently ran MiXCR on the reads; one entry per CDR3 protein. In the table there are 500,000 to 600,000 distinct CDR3 sequences, approximately 15% of which are singletons. This CDR3 spans 15 amino acids. Germline V lookup: CDR1 MGHRA, CDR2 YSYEKL. The V gene lost 1 base and the J gene lost 1 base, with 10 bases spanning the gap. This sequence was found in a human donor in good health (CMV status not recorded). Some clones in this sample may be carry-over from other donors' samples. The chain links TRBV4-1 to TRBJ1-1, with D possibly being TRBD1 (5 bases). Specimen: CD8+ T cells from PBMCs. The CDR3 sequence is CASSQVTAPNTEAFF. The CDR3 DNA reads TGCGCCAGCAGCCAAGTGACAGCGCCGAACACTGAAGCTTTCTTT.